The rows below give T cell receptor beta chains drawn from one sample of a study of blood T cell repertoires in COVID-19. Profiled with immunoSEQ multiplex PCR; TCRdb holds only in-frame clones, not every one. The sample holds roughly 120,000 clones, around 64% seen once. Sequencing was performed on peripheral blood. The receptors were sampled from a human donor with acute or convalescent COVID-19. The donor label of this sample is uncertain. Each CDR3 is given with its conserved first and last residue. The D gene is left open where the match is weak. Not every row has a clone size; where given, it reads once, few, many or a size class.

V,J,size,D,CDR3,DNA
TRBV24-1,TRBJ1-6,NA,NA,CATSDLDRSFNSPLHF,TGTGCCACCAGTGATTTAGACAGGTCCTTCAACTCACCCCTCCACTTT
TRBV28,TRBJ2-2,few,TRBD2,CASRGGGSTGELFF,TGTGCCAGCAGGGGCGGGGGGAGCACCGGGGAGCTGTTTTTT
TRBV19,TRBJ2-7,NA,NA,CASSRTVSYEQYF,TGTGCCAGTAGTAGAACAGTCTCCTACGAGCAGTACTTC
TRBV6-2/TRBV6-3,TRBJ1-1,NA,TRBD1,CASSTYRGNWVQAFF,TGTGCCAGCAGTACTTACAGGGGGAATTGGGTTCAGGCTTTCTTT
TRBV5-6,TRBJ1-1,NA,NA,CASSFRERTSGPNTEAFF,TGTGCCAGCAGCTTCCGAGAAAGGACTAGCGGACCAAACACTGAAGCTTTCTTT
TRBV6-1,TRBJ1-2,NA,NA,CASSEAGDEGYTF,TGTGCCAGCAGTGAAGCAGGGGATGAAGGCTACACCTTC
TRBV2,TRBJ1-3,NA,NA,CASLVLGNTIYF,TGTGCCAGCCTGGTCCTAGGAAACACCATATATTTT
TRBV6-5,TRBJ1-6,few,NA,CASSYEGRKGGSPLHF,TGTGCCAGCAGTTACGAGGGACGGAAAGGGGGTTCACCCCTCCACTTT
TRBV28,TRBJ2-7,NA,NA,CASSRRRQQYF,TGTGCCAGCAGCCGGAGGAGGCAGCAGTACTTC
TRBV29-1,TRBJ1-1,NA,TRBD1,CSVTQGTNTEAFF,TGCAGCGTGACACAGGGGACAAACACTGAAGCTTTCTTT
TRBV10-3,TRBJ2-4,NA,NA,CAISESSGPKNIQYF,TGTGCCATCAGTGAGTCCTCTGGGCCCAAAAACATTCAGTACTTC
TRBV7-2,TRBJ2-1,NA,NA,CASSLASTDEQFF,TGTGCCAGCAGCTTAGCTAGCACCGATGAGCAGTTCTTC
TRBV19,TRBJ2-5,few,NA,CASSIAGLLETQYF,TGTGCCAGTAGTATAGCTGGCCTCCTGGAGACCCAGTACTTC
TRBV2,TRBJ1-4,NA,NA,CASGNPGGRNEKLFF,TGTGCCAGCGGAAACCCCGGGGGACGGAATGAAAAACTGTTTTTT
TRBV18,TRBJ1-6,few,NA,CASSLQGYNSPLHF,TGTGCCAGCTCACTTCAGGGCTACAATTCACCCCTCCACTTT
TRBV12-3/TRBV12-4,TRBJ2-5,NA,TRBD2,CASSPGSGRVQYF,TGTGCCAGCAGCCCTGGCTCCGGGAGGGTCCAGTACTTC
TRBV30,TRBJ1-3,NA,NA,CAWRQGGSGNTIYF,TGTGCCTGGAGACAGGGTGGATCCGGAAACACCATATATTTT
TRBV19,TRBJ1-3,NA,NA,CASMSSGNTIYF,TGTGCCAGTATGAGCTCTGGAAACACCATATATTTT
TRBV5-1,TRBJ1-3,NA,TRBD1,CASSVTGGTGNTIYF,TGCGCCAGCAGCGTTACAGGGGGGACTGGAAACACCATATATTTT
TRBV6-5,TRBJ1-2,NA,NA,CASSYSPGSNYGYTF,TGTGCCAGCAGTTACTCGCCGGGGTCAAACTATGGCTACACCTTC
TRBV6-6,TRBJ1-6,NA,TRBD1,CASGTGDSPLHF,TGTGCCAGTGGGACAGGAGATTCACCCCTCCACTTT
TRBV3-1/TRBV3-2,TRBJ1-6,NA,NA,CASSQRGSPLHF,TGTGCCAGCAGCCAAAGGGGGTCACCCCTCCACTTT
TRBV7-6,TRBJ1-1,NA,TRBD1,CASSRDSNTEAFF,TGTGCCAGCAGCCGGGACAGCAACACTGAAGCTTTCTTT
TRBV7-9,TRBJ2-3,NA,NA,CASSPRAGGTDTQYF,TGTGCCAGCAGCCCGAGGGCAGGGGGCACAGATACGCAGTATTTT